This entry features one T cell receptor beta chain sequence. Methods used by the authors: How many nucleated cells were present was estimated from reference gene primer amplification. Profiled with immunoSEQ multiplex PCR; TCRdb holds only in-frame clones, not every one. The DNA was the basis for D and trimming; V, J and clone size are from that table. In the table there are approximately 85,000 clones, just over 85% of which are singletons. The CDR3 loop spans 17 amino acids. Trimming removed 1 base from V and 3 bases from J; junction bases left unmatched: 5. CDR1 is LNHNV and CDR2 is YYDKDF in the germline V gene (reference sequence). The data were obtained in a study of blood T cell repertoires in COVID-19. Study in general: Samples came from the United States, Italy and Spain, spanning acute and convalescent COVID-19. The analysed material was cDNA or gDNA that came from T cells, B-cell-depleted T cells, or PBMCs.

Sample: peripheral blood. This chain uses TRBV15 with TRBJ2-2, with TRBD1 matching over 10 bases. This clonotype was sampled from a man over 45 with active or convalescent COVID-19. The CDR3 region has the DNA TGTGCCACCAGCAGAGCCCGGACAGGGGGGCACACCGGGGAGCTGTTTTTT. This encodes CATSRARTGGHTGELFF.